The rows below give T cell receptor beta chains drawn from one sample of a study of shared clonotypes between healthy human individuals. The protocol was immunoSEQ multiplex PCR, while the TCRdb copy is restricted to in-frame clones and leaves out a portion. The table includes approximately 1,500,000 clones, approximately 98% detected once. The specimen was naive CD4+ T cells sorted from blood. The receptors come from a man between 25 and 39 years old in good health. Both conserved end residues are part of each CDR3.

cdr3_length v_call cdr3_aa
17 TRBV4-3 CASSQGPRGTSTDTQYF
16 TRBV6-6 CATNPDRGRTYNEQFF
15 TRBV5-6 CASSLAEQKQETQYF
15 TRBV5-1 CASRTGTGVEDTQYF
12 TRBV19 CASSGESYEQYF
13 TRBV5-1 CASSPGGSDGYTF
16 TRBV18 CASSPPRGFRGESQYF
11 TRBV29-1 CSVVRNTEAFF
14 TRBV5-4 CASSPPRGGGELFF
15 TRBV4-1 CASSPDRTRSYEQYF
19 TRBV7-6 CASSLAFGGSPLGSNEQFF
13 TRBV7-9 CASSFIGDQPQHF
14 TRBV7-9 CASSPGRESYGYTF
16 TRBV7-2 CASKILGTANTGELFF
15 TRBV7-2 CASSLAGGSNQPQHF
14 TRBV19 CARTGTIITGELFF
13 TRBV5-1 CASSQTPNTEAFF
13 TRBV19 CASSRAGVHEQYF
13 TRBV18 CASSRDISEKLFF
14 TRBV6-5 CASSYGTGVYGYTF
14 TRBV5-4 CASSLVGTGEKLFF
16 TRBV18 CASSPFSGLPTHEQFF
14 TRBV7-9 CASGAGTNTGELFF
15 TRBV9 CASSVAGLAYETQYF